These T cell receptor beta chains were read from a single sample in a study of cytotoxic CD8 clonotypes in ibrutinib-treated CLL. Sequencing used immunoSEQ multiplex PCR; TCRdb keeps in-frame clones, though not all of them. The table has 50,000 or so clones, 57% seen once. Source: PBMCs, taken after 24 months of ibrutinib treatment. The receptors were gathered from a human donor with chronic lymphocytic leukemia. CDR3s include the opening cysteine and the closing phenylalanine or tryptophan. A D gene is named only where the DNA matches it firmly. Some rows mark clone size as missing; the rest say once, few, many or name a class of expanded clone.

TGTGCCAGCAGCCCCCGGCAGAAGTCCTACAATGAGCAGTTCTTC,CASSPRQKSYNEQFF,TRBV7-2,-,few,15,TRBJ2-1
TGTGCCAGCAGCCCCGGTGGGGTGATTAATCAGCCCCAGCATTTT,CASSPGGVINQPQHF,TRBV7-8,-,-,15,TRBJ1-5
TGTGCCAGCAGTCCACAGACGTACTATGGCTACACCTTC,CASSPQTYYGYTF,TRBV2,-,-,13,TRBJ1-2
TGTGCCAGCACCGAAGCGTGGGCGTCCTATAATTCACCCCTCCACTTT,CASTEAWASYNSPLHF,TRBV6-1,-,-,16,TRBJ1-6
TGTGCCAGCAGCCCTCTAGGGACTAGCAGTCGCACAGATACGCAGTATTTT,CASSPLGTSSRTDTQYF,TRBV6-4,TRBD2,-,17,TRBJ2-3
TGTGCCAGCAGCTTAGGTGAGGGCGGTGAGCAGTTCTTC,CASSLGEGGEQFF,TRBV7-6,-,-,13,TRBJ2-1
TGTGCCAGCAGCCTCCTCTTGGCAGGGGCCCTATATGGCTACACCTTC,CASSLLLAGALYGYTF,TRBV5-6,-,-,16,TRBJ1-2
TGCGCCAGCATTAGCGGGGAAACAACAAACACCGGGGAGCTGTTTTTT,CASISGETTNTGELFF,TRBV5-1,TRBD2,-,16,TRBJ2-2
TGCAGCGTGACTTCAACGGGGCCAGATACGCAGTATTTT,CSVTSTGPDTQYF,TRBV29-1,-,few,13,TRBJ2-3
TGTGCCAGCTCACCACGACCGGGAACGGGGAGCTTGGCCAAAAACATTCAGTACTTC,CASSPRPGTGSLAKNIQYF,TRBV18,-,few,19,TRBJ2-4
TGTGCCAGCATTTCTCAGGGGGCTAATTCACCCCTCCACTTT,CASISQGANSPLHF,TRBV2,TRBD1,-,14,TRBJ1-6
TGTGCCAGCAGCTTCCAGTCCTCCCACGAGCAGTACTTC,CASSFQSSHEQYF,TRBV7-9,-,-,13,TRBJ2-7
TGTGCCAGCAGCGGGACAGGGCTTGGCTACACCTTC,CASSGTGLGYTF,TRBV6-5,TRBD1,few,12,TRBJ1-2
TGCGCCAGCAGCGTATCCGGGATAGGAAGCCTGAACACTGAAGCTTTCTTT,CASSVSGIGSLNTEAFF,TRBV5-1,-,-,17,TRBJ1-1
TGCGCCAGCAGCTTGCGAGACAGGCAAGAGACCCAGTACTTC,CASSLRDRQETQYF,TRBV5-1,-,-,14,TRBJ2-5
TGTGCCAGTAGACGTACCGGGACAGGGTTAACAGATACGCAGTATTTT,CASRRTGTGLTDTQYF,TRBV19,TRBD1,few,16,TRBJ2-3
TGCGCCAGCAGCTGGGACGGCCGTTTGGCTAATGAAAAACTGTTTTTT,CASSWDGRLANEKLFF,TRBV5-1,-,few,16,TRBJ1-4
TGCAGCACCCCGGGACAGGGGCTTTTGGGGGAAGCTTTCTTT,CSTPGQGLLGEAFF,TRBV29-1,TRBD1,-,14,TRBJ1-1
TGCAGCGTTCGACAGGGGGTGGTTTTCGACGAGCAGTACTTC,CSVRQGVVFDEQYF,TRBV29-1,TRBD1,few,14,TRBJ2-7
TGTGCCAGCAGTGAAGGAACGCAGGGTTTATACTACGAGCAGTACTTC,CASSEGTQGLYYEQYF,TRBV2,-,-,16,TRBJ2-7
TGTGCCAGCAGCCCACGGCGGGGCTCGGGAAGCACAGATACGCAGTATTTT,CASSPRRGSGSTDTQYF,TRBV14,-,-,17,TRBJ2-3
TGCGCCAGCAGCCGAGTATCGACTCTGATCGAAGCTTTCTTT,CASSRVSTLIEAFF,TRBV4-1,-,few,14,TRBJ1-1
TGTGCCAGTAGTATGACAGCAGGGAGAGGCTACACCTTC,CASSMTAGRGYTF,TRBV19,-,-,13,TRBJ1-2
TGTGCCAGTAGTGCCGGGCTCGGCAATGAGCAGTTCTTC,CASSAGLGNEQFF,TRBV19,-,-,13,TRBJ2-1
TGTGCCACTGGCCCATACAATGAGCAGTTCTTC,CATGPYNEQFF,TRBV10-3,-,-,11,TRBJ2-1